Below, 31 T cell receptor beta chains from the same sample are listed, as sequenced in a study of beta chain features in type 1 diabetes. The study reverse transcribed the entire isolated RNA, so it sequenced expressed TCRB transcripts. The table came from immunoSEQ multiplex PCR; TCRdb's copy has only in-frame clones and leaves some out. The sample carries 310,000 or so clones, 8% recorded once. Sample: central memory CD4+ T cells from blood. The receptors were gathered from a woman under 30 in good health.

This clone was seen at least ten times. The chain recombines TRBV18 with TRBJ2-3; D is possibly TRBD1 (5 bases). The ends were cut back, 3 bases at V and 2 bases at J, with 9 bases in the middle. CDR3 size: 14 residues. The V gene's germline CDR1 is KGHSH and CDR2 LQKENI. This CDR3 reads CASSPTTVTDTQYF. The CDR3 DNA sequence: TGTGCCAGCTCACCCACGACAGTCACAGATACGCAGTATTTT.

This clone turned up a few times. The genes are TRBV7-2 and TRBJ1-1; the D is unclear. CDR3 length: 14 amino acids. Germline assignment: CDR1 SGHTA and CDR2 FQGNSA. V shed 4 bases and J shed 8 bases, with 17 bases lying between them. CDR3 sequence (DNA): TGTGCCAGCAGCTCGCCCCCTTGGACGGAGGAAGCTTTCTTT. This sequence encodes CASSSPPWTEEAFF.

The CDR3 protein is CASSNSGTSGVSEQYF. The CDR3 nucleotides are TGTGCCAGTAGTAACTCCGGGACTAGCGGCGTCAGCGAGCAGTACTTC. The chain uses TRBV19 and TRBJ2-7, with TRBD2 matching 11 bases. With V trimmed by 4 bases and J by 6 bases, 11 bases remained unmatched. This CDR3 is 16 amino acids long. Germline lookup yields CDR1 LNHDA and CDR2 SQIVND (reference sequence).

V and J are TRBV9 and TRBJ2-3; the D is unclear. The V end was cut by 4 bases, the J end by 6 bases, with 15 bases between. Looked up from germline, CDR1 is SGDLS and CDR2 is YYNGEE. The CDR3 runs to 14 residues. The CDR3 loop is CASSLPDRSDTQYF. For the CDR3, the DNA is TGTGCCAGCAGCTTACCTGATAGATCGGATACGCAGTATTTT.

The chain has TRBV15 and TRBJ2-5, with 13 bases identical to TRBD2. In germline, CDR1 is LNHNV, CDR2 YYDKDF (reference sequence). CDR3 length: 15 amino acids. V gave up 3 bases and J gave up 3 bases; unmatched junction bases: 1. The CDR3 is CATSRGLAGKETQYF. The CDR3 coding sequence is TGTGCCACCAGCAGGGGACTAGCGGGAAAAGAGACCCAGTACTTC.

J is TRBJ2-7 and V is TRBV6-5; TRBD2 is a possible D gene (5 bases). V lost 7 bases, J lost 2 bases, and 9 bases lay in between. The CDR3 is made up of 12 amino acids. Germline loops: CDR1 MNHEY, CDR2 SVGAGI. As DNA, the CDR3 is TGTGCCAGCAACTCCGGGGCCTACGAGCAGTACTTC. Encoded protein: CASNSGAYEQYF.

This clone was picked up a small number of times. The chain uses TRBV25-1 and TRBJ2-7; the match to TRBD1 covers 7 bases. The ends lost 3 bases at V and 3 bases at J; junction bases unmatched: 8. The CDR3 covers 15 residues. Germline loops: CDR1 MGHDK, CDR2 SYGVNS. The CDR3 reads CASSDRTGGNYEQYF. CDR3 DNA sequence: TGTGCCAGCAGTGACCGGACAGGTGGAAACTACGAGCAGTACTTC.

This clone appeared a few times. The V gene is TRBV29-1, the J gene TRBJ2-2, with a weak D call TRBD1 (5 bases). The V and J ends lost 5 bases and 1 base respectively, with 11 bases between them. There are 14 residues in the CDR3. Germline V lookup: CDR1 SQVTM, CDR2 ANQGSEA. The CDR3 DNA reads TGCAGCGTTTCCTTGGACAAGAACACCGGGGAGCTGTTTTTT. Its protein product is CSVSLDKNTGELFF.

This clone was detected a few times. The V call is TRBV18, the J call TRBJ2-5, with a tentative D call TRBD2 (6 bases). V lost 3 bases, J lost 2 bases, and 13 bases lay in between. CDR1 is KGHSH, CDR2 LQKENI, per germline. The CDR3 extends over 15 amino acids. The CDR3 DNA reads TGTGCCAGCTCACCGCCGGGACTGATGCAAGAGACCCAGTACTTC. Protein: CASSPPGLMQETQYF.

As concerns this clone: Being one base from a much bigger clone, this may be a read error. V usage is TRBV7-9 and J usage is TRBJ1-1; D gene uncertain. The CDR3 runs to 11 residues. Germline CDR1 is SEHNR and CDR2 is FQNEAQ (reference sequence). Trimming left V 6 bases short and J 1 base short, with 3 bases between. The CDR3 loop reads CASRGNTEAFF. The CDR3 coding sequence is TGTGCCAGCAGGGGGAACACTGAAGCTTTCTTT.

This clone was seen at least ten times. The chain joins TRBV7-2 to TRBJ2-3, with D perhaps being TRBD1 or TRBD2 (6 bases each). Germline V lookup: CDR1 SGHTA, CDR2 FQGNSA. V was shortened by 3 bases and J by 1 base, with 14 bases between the two germline ends. The CDR3 extends over 16 amino acids. The CDR3 is CASSFRRGGRTDTQYF. As DNA, the CDR3 is TGTGCCAGCAGCTTTCGACGAGGGGGGCGCACAGATACGCAGTATTTT.

In nucleotides, the CDR3 is TGTGCCAGCAGTTTTTTCAACAGCAACAATGAGCAGTTCTTC. It yields the protein CASSFFNSNNEQFF. The chain has TRBV28 and TRBJ2-1; D gene unclear. The CDR3 length is 14 residues. Between the trimmed V and J ends, which lost 3 bases and 5 bases, there was a span of 11 bases. Germline CDR1 and CDR2: MDHEN and SYDVKM.

The V gene is TRBV5-1, the J gene TRBJ2-7; D perhaps matches TRBD2 (6 bases). The CDR3 runs 14 residues. Germline assignment: CDR1 SGHRS and CDR2 YFSETQ. Trimming pared 1 base from V and 5 bases from J, leaving 13 bases between. DNA for the CDR3: TGCGCCAGCAGCTTGTTCGGGAGTAAGGACGAGCAGTACTTC. As protein: CASSLFGSKDEQYF.

This clone was recorded a few times. The V call is TRBV21-1, the J call TRBJ2-1; the D call TRBD1 from the table was never checked on the DNA. TRBV21-1 is listed as a pseudogene. The CDR3 extends over 11 amino acids. The CDR3 DNA reads as TGTGCCAGCAGCTTACAGGGGTCGCAGTTCTTC. Translated, it gives CASSLQGSQFF.

This clone occurred many times. The chain employs TRBV27 and TRBJ2-1; D possibly corresponds to TRBD2 (6 bases). CDR1 MNHEY and CDR2 SMNVEV come from the germline V gene (reference sequence). Trimming stripped 4 bases from V and 7 bases from J, with 14 bases between. The CDR3 is made up of 14 amino acids. The CDR3 DNA reads TGTGCCAGCAGTTACCGAGGGAGGCAAAATGAGCAGTTCTTC. It yields the protein CASSYRGRQNEQFF.

This clone was detected only once. J is TRBJ2-3 and V is TRBV6-6; D uncertain. This CDR3 spans 12 amino acids. The V and J ends lost 5 bases and 4 bases respectively, with 7 bases between them. Germline V CDR1 and CDR2: MNHNY, SVGAGI (reference sequence). The DNA for the CDR3 is TGTGCCAGCAGTGATCGCCCAGATACGCAGTATTTT. It codes for CASSDRPDTQYF.

The chain links TRBV19 to TRBJ2-1; D assignment may be TRBD1 or TRBD2 (5 bases each). CDR1 and CDR2 from the germline V gene are LNHDA and SQIVND (reference sequence). This CDR3 spans 15 amino acids. Trimming took off 6 bases at V and 4 bases at J, with 16 bases between the two ends. The CDR3 coding sequence is TGTGCCAGTAGGATTTCAGGGAGTAGGTACAATGAGCAGTTCTTC. The encoded protein is CASRISGSRYNEQFF. Variable domain in full (rest from reference TRBV19 and TRBJ2-1): DGGITQSPKYLFRKEGQNVTLSCEQNLNHDAMYWYRQDPGQGLRLIYYSQIVNDFQKGDIAEGYSVSREKKESFPLTVTSAQKNPTAFYLCASRISGSRYNEQFFGPGTRLTVL.

The sample holds a few counts of this clone. The V and J genes are TRBV13 and TRBJ2-1; tentative D call: TRBD1 (5 bases). V was pared by 5 bases and J by 10 bases, with 12 bases between. Germline V lookup: CDR1 PRHDT, CDR2 FYEKMQ (reference sequence). The CDR3 has 12 amino acids. The CDR3 nucleotides are TGTGCCAGCAGCACCACCCAGGGAGAGCAGTTCTTC. Amino acids: CASSTTQGEQFF.

The CDR3, as DNA: TGTGCCAGCAAAACCGGGACCCCGGTCAGTGAGCAGTTCTTC. Its protein product is CASKTGTPVSEQFF. The rearrangement joins TRBV11-2 to TRBJ2-1; D could derive from TRBD1 or TRBD2 (5 bases each). This CDR3 has 14 amino acids. The V gene lost 7 bases and the J gene lost 9 bases, with 19 bases spanning the gap. Germline CDR1 is SGHAT and CDR2 is FQNNGV.

This chain joins TRBV18 and TRBJ2-7; D unresolved. Germline V CDR1 and CDR2: KGHSH, LQKENI. The CDR3 extends over 12 amino acids. Trimming stripped 3 bases from V and 3 bases from J, with 6 bases between. In DNA, the CDR3 is TGTGCCAGCTCACCCCAGTACTACGAGCAGTACTTC. It encodes CASSPQYYEQYF.

This clone has just a few counts. This rearrangement joins TRBV29-1 to TRBJ1-2; perhaps TRBD1 as D (6 bases). CDR1 and CDR2 from the germline V gene are SQVTM and ANQGSEA. The CDR3 loop spans 12 amino acids. V dropped 6 bases and J dropped 3 bases, with 11 bases sitting between them. The CDR3 bases are TGCAGCGTCAGCCGGACAGACTATGGCTACACCTTC. As protein: CSVSRTDYGYTF.

The chain combines TRBV18 with TRBJ2-3; no clear D. The CDR3 is 14 residues long. CDR1 is KGHSH and CDR2 is LQKENI in the germline V gene. The V gene lost 0 bases and the J gene lost 7 bases, with 11 bases spanning the gap. The DNA of the CDR3 is TGTGCCAGCTCACCACCAGCAGCTACCCATACGCAGTATTTT. Amino acid sequence: CASSPPAATHTQYF.

This clone has just a few counts. This same CDR3 is encoded by further DNA sequences in the sample. This rearrangement joins TRBV2 to TRBJ2-7; no firm D call. This CDR3 has 11 residues. Germline V gene data show CDR1 as SNHLY and CDR2 as FYNNEI. Trimming pared 5 bases from V and 4 bases from J, leaving 6 bases between. As DNA, the CDR3 is TGTGCCAGCAGTCGACATTACGAGCAGTACTTC. Its protein product is CASSRHYEQYF.

This clone has only a few counts. Different DNA sequences within this sample yield the same CDR3. In DNA form, the CDR3 reads TGTGCCAGCAGTTACGGGCAGTACCAAGAGACCCAGTACTTC. This encodes CASSYGQYQETQYF. The chain has TRBV6-6 and TRBJ2-5; D ambiguous. V gave up 2 bases and J gave up 0 bases, with 7 bases separating them. Germline V CDR1 and CDR2: MNHNY, SVGAGI (reference sequence). The CDR3 consists of 14 residues.

Only a few counts were recorded for this clone. The chain combines TRBV9 with TRBJ2-1, with unresolved D. The germline V gene encodes CDR1 SGDLS and CDR2 YYNGEE. This CDR3 is built from 15 residues. The V end was cut by 3 bases, the J end by 3 bases, with 13 bases between. The chain's CDR3 is CASSAQSVNYNEQFF. In DNA, the CDR3 is TGTGCCAGCAGCGCGCAAAGCGTAAACTACAATGAGCAGTTCTTC.

This chain links TRBV5-1 with TRBJ2-1, with 10 bases lining up with TRBD2. V gave up 4 bases and J gave up 6 bases; unmatched junction bases: 7. The germline gives CDR1 SGHRS, CDR2 YFSETQ. The CDR3 is made up of 15 amino acids. This CDR3 reads CASSLVLAGSNEQFF. The CDR3 bases are TGCGCCAGCAGCCTGGTACTAGCGGGATCCAATGAGCAGTTCTTC.

This clone has just a few counts. The genes are TRBV9 and TRBJ2-5; the D gene is possibly TRBD1 (7 bases). There are 14 residues in the CDR3. Germline CDR1 and CDR2: SGDLS and YYNGEE. V gave up 3 bases and J gave up 5 bases, with 14 bases separating them. CDR3 sequence: CASSEGAGGETQYF. The CDR3 DNA sequence: TGTGCCAGCAGCGAGGGGGCAGGGGGGGAGACCCAGTACTTC.

The CDR3 coding sequence is TGTGCCAGCAGCGTAGCGGACAGGAACAATGAAAAACTGTTTTTT. This sequence encodes CASSVADRNNEKLFF. The V and J genes are TRBV9 and TRBJ1-4; the match to TRBD1 covers 7 bases. This CDR3 spans 15 amino acids. Losses at the gene ends were 0 bases for V and 5 bases for J; bases not matched to a gene: 4. CDR1 is SGDLS, CDR2 YYNGEE, per germline.

This clone appeared a few times. V gene TRBV7-2 combines with J gene TRBJ2-7; D is unclear. The CDR3 loop spans 14 amino acids. The germline V and J ends were trimmed by 1 base and 2 bases, with 9 bases remaining between them. Germline assignment: CDR1 SGHTA and CDR2 FQGNSA. The CDR3: CASSLEANPYEQYF. Written as DNA, the CDR3 is TGTGCCAGCAGCTTAGAAGCTAATCCCTACGAGCAGTACTTC.

This clone was counted between two and nine times. The rearrangement links TRBV21-1 to TRBJ2-7; the D segment call TRBD2 is taken from the table without a DNA check. TRBV21-1 is a pseudogene segment. The CDR3 totals 18 residues. As DNA, the CDR3 is TGTGCCAGCAGCAAAGTACGGGTAGCGGGAGGTCCCCCGGGGGAGCAGTACTTC. Protein: CASSKVRVAGGPPGEQYF.

In regard to this clone: At one of its ends the junction is not consistent with the germline gene, which may arise from a read error. The chain couples TRBV7-2 to TRBJ2-4; D is uncertain. CDR1 is SGHTA, CDR2 FQGNSA, per germline. This CDR3 is built from 14 residues. CDR3 sequence reads: CASSQDWAKNIQYF. The CDR3 DNA sequence: TGCGCCAGCAGCCAAGATTGGGCCAAAAACATTCAGTACTTC.